This T cell receptor beta chain was retrieved from a study of blood T cell repertoires in COVID-19. On the study more broadly: The cDNA or gDNA used as material had been derived from T cells, B-cell-depleted T cells, or PBMCs.

Germline CDR1 reads SGHTA; CDR2 reads FQGNSA. The CDR3 is made up of 15 amino acids. V trimming: 5 bases; J trimming: 1 base; junction bases outside the gene matches: 5. Per the study methods: Reference gene primer amplification gave estimated nucleated cell counts. TCRdb's table, derived via immunoSEQ multiplex PCR, lists solely in-frame clones and lacks some. V and J calls and clone size come straight from that table; D and trimming were deduced from the DNA. The table includes approximately 290,000 clones, 80% to 85% detected once. The Seattle site enrolled patients during active infection and followed them longitudinally.

The sequence derives from a person aged 70 to 85 with COVID-19, enrolled during active disease. The rearrangement uses TRBV7-2 and TRBJ2-3; 8 nucleotides align to TRBD1. The specimen was peripheral blood. This CDR3 reads CASSPQGGRTDTQYF. The DNA for the CDR3 is TGTGCCAGCAGCCCACAGGGGGGACGCACAGATACGCAGTATTTT.